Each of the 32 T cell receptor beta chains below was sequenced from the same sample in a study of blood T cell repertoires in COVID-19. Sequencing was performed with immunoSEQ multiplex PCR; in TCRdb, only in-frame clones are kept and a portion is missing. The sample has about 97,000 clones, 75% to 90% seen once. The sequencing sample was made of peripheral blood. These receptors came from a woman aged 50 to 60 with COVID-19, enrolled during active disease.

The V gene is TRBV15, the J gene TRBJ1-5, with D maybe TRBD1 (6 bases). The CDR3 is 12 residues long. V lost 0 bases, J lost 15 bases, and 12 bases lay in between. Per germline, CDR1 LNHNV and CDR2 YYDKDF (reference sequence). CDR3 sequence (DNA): TGTGCCACCAGCAGAGACAGGGGCCCTTCGCATTTT. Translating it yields CATSRDRGPSHF.

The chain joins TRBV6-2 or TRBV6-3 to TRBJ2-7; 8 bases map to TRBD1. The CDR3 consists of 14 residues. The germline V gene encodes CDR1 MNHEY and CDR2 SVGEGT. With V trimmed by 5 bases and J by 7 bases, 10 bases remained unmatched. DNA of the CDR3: TGTGCCAGCAGTCAGACAGGGGCCCCTCGGGAGCAGTACTTC. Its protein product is CASSQTGAPREQYF.

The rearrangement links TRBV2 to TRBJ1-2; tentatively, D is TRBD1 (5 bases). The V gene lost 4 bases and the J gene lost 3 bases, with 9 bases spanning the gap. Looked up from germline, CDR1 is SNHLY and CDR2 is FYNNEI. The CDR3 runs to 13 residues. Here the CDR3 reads CASSGRGDYGYTF. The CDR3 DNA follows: TGTGCCAGCAGTGGAAGGGGCGACTATGGCTACACCTTC.

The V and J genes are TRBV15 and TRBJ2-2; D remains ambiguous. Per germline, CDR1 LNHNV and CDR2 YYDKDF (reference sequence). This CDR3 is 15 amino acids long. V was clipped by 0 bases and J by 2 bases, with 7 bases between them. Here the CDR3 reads CATSRDLLNTGELFF. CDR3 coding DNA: TGTGCCACCAGCAGAGATCTATTAAACACCGGGGAGCTGTTTTTT.

The CDR3 sequence: CASSQWTENTGELFF. The CDR3 nucleotides read TGTGCCAGCAGCCAGTGGACAGAGAACACCGGGGAGCTGTTTTTT. The V and J genes are TRBV7-2 and TRBJ2-2; D possibly corresponds to TRBD1 (6 bases). The CDR3 consists of 15 residues. Germline CDR1 reads SGHTA; CDR2 reads FQGNSA. The germline V and J ends were trimmed by 5 bases and 1 base, with 11 bases remaining between them. Based on the CDR3 plus reference TRBV7-2 and TRBJ2-2, the full variable domain is GAGVSQSPSNKVTEKGKDVELRCDPISGHTALYWYRQSLGQGLEFLIYFQGNSAPDKSGLPSDRFSAERTGGSVSTLTIQRTQQEDSAVYLCASSQWTENTGELFFGEGSRLTVL.

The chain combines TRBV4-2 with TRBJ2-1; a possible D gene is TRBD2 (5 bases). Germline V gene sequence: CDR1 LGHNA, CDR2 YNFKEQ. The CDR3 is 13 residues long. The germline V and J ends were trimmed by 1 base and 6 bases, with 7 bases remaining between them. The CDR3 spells CASSQVGGNEQFF. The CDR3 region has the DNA TGTGCCAGCAGCCAAGTCGGAGGCAATGAGCAGTTCTTC.

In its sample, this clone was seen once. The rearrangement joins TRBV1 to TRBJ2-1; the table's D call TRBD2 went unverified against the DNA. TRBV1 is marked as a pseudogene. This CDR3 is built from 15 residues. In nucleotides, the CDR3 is TGCACCAGCAGCCTTTGGACTAGCGGGGGGGATGAGCAGTTCTTC. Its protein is CTSSLWTSGGDEQFF.

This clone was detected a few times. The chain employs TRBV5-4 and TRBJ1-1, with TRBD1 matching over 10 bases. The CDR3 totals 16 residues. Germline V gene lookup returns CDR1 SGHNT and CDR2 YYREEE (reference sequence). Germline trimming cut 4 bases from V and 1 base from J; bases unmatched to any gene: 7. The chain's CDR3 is CASSTPGQGKNTEAFF. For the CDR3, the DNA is TGTGCCAGCAGCACGCCGGGACAGGGGAAGAACACTGAAGCTTTCTTT.

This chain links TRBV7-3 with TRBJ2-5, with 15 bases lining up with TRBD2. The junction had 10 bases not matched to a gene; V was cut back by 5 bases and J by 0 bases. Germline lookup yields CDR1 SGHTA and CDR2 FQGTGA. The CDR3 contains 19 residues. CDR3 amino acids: CASSQGLAGGAPHQETQYF. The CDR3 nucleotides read TGTGCCAGCAGCCAGGGACTAGCGGGGGGCGCCCCACACCAAGAGACCCAGTACTTC.

The CDR3 protein is CASSRQGGDTQYF. Here the CDR3 DNA reads TGTGCCAGCAGTAGACAGGGAGGAGATACGCAGTATTTT. The chain uses TRBV2 and TRBJ2-3; possible D gene TRBD1, 7 bases. This CDR3 has 13 residues. V was clipped by 5 bases and J by 5 bases, with 11 bases between them. Germline V lookup: CDR1 SNHLY, CDR2 FYNNEI.

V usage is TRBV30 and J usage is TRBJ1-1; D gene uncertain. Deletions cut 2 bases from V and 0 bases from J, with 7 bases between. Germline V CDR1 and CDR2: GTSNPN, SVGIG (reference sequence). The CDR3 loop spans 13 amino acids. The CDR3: CAWSRGLNTEAFF. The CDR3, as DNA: TGTGCCTGGAGTCGCGGCTTGAACACTGAAGCTTTCTTT.

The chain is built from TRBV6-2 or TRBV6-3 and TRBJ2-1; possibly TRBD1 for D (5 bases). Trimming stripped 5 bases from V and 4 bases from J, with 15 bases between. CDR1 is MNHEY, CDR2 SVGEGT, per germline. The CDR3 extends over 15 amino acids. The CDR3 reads CASSGPLTAYNEQFF. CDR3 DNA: TGTGCCAGCAGTGGTCCGCTGACAGCATACAATGAGCAGTTCTTC.

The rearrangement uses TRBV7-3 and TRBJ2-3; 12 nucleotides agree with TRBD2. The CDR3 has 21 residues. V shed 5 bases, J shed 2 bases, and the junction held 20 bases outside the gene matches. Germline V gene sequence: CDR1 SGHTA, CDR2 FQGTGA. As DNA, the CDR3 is TGTGCCAGCAGCCCAGCGCCATCCACAATTCTAGCGGGGGGGGCCACAGATACGCAGTATTTT. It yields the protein CASSPAPSTILAGGATDTQYF.

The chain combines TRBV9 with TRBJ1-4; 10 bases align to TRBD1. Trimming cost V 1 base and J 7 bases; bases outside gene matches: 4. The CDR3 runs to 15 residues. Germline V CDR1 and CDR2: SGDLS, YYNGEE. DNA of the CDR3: TGTGCCAGCAGCGTATCGGGACAGGGGACTGAAAAACTGTTTTTT. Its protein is CASSVSGQGTEKLFF.

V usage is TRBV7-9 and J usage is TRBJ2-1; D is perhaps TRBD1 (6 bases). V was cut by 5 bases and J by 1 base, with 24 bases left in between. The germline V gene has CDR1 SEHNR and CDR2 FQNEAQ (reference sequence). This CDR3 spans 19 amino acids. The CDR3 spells CASSPPFGQTRGSYNEQFF. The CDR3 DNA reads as TGTGCCAGCAGCCCACCCTTTGGGCAAACGAGGGGGTCCTACAATGAGCAGTTCTTC.

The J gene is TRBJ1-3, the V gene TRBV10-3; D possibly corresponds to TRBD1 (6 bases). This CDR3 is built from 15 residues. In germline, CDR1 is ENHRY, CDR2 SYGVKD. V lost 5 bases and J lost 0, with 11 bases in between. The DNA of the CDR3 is TGTGCCATCAGTAGACAGGTCGACTCTGGAAACACCATATATTTT. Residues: CAISRQVDSGNTIYF.

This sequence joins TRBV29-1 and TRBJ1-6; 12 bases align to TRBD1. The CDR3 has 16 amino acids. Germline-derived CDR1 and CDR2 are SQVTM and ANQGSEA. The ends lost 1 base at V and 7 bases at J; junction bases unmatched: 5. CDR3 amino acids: CSVEVGTGGPNSPLHF. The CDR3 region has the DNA TGCAGCGTTGAAGTTGGGACAGGGGGCCCCAATTCACCCCTCCACTTT.

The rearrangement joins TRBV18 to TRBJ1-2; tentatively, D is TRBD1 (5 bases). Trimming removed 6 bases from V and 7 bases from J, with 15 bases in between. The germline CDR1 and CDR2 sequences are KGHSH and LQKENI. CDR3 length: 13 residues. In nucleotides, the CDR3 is TGTGCCAGCTCGCTTACAGGTGGCCCTGGCTACACCTTC. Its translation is CASSLTGGPGYTF.

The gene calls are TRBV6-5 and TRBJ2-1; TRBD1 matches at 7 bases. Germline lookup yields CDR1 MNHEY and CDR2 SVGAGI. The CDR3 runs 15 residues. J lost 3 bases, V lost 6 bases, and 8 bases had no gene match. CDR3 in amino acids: CASRHRGSGYNEQFF. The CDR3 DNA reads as TGTGCCAGCAGGCACAGGGGATCAGGCTACAATGAGCAGTTCTTC.

The CDR3 loop is CASTRQGALQNIQYF. The DNA for the CDR3 is TGTGCCAGCACCCGACAGGGGGCTCTTCAAAACATTCAGTACTTC. The chain links TRBV11-2 to TRBJ2-4, with 10 bases matching TRBD1. CDR1 is SGHAT and CDR2 is FQNNGV in the germline V gene. V lost 7 bases to trimming and J lost 5 bases; unmatched junction nucleotides: 8. This CDR3 is built from 15 residues.

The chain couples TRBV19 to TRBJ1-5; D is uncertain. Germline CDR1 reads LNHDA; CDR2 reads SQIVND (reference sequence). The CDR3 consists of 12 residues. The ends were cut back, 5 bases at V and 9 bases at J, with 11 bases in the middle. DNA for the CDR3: TGTGCCAGTAGTGTCCGGGAGACGCCCCAGCATTTT. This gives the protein CASSVRETPQHF.

The CDR3 region is CASSYRGPIYGYTF. Written as DNA, the CDR3 is TGTGCCAGCAGTTACAGGGGCCCGATCTATGGCTACACCTTC. The chain has TRBV6-2 or TRBV6-3 and TRBJ1-2, with a weak D call TRBD1 (5 bases). The length of the CDR3 is 14 residues. Germline CDR1 reads MNHEY; CDR2 reads SVGEGT. Trimming removed 2 bases from V and 4 bases from J, with 11 bases in between.

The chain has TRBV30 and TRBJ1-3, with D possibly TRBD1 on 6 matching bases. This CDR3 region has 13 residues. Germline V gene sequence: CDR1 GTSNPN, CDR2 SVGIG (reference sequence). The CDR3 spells CAMDRGAGNTIYF. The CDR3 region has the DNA TGTGCTATGGACAGAGGGGCTGGAAACACCATATATTTT.

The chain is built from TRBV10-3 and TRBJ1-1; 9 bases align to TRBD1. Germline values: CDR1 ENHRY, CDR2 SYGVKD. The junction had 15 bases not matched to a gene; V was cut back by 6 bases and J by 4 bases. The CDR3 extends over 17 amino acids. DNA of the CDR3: TGTGCCATCAGGAAAGCCGGGACAGGGATGGGGGGCACTGAAGCTTTCTTT. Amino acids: CAIRKAGTGMGGTEAFF.

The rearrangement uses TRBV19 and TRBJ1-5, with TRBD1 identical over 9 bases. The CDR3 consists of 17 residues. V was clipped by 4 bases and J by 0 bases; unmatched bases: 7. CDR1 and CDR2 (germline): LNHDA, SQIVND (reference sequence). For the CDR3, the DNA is TGTGCCAGTAGTACCGGGACAGGGTTTTATAGCAATCAGCCCCAGCATTTT. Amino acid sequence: CASSTGTGFYSNQPQHF.

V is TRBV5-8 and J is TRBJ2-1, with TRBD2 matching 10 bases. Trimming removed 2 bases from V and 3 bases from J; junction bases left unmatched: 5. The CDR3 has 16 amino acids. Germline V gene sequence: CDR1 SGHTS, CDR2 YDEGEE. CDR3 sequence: CASSFGSSGGYNEQFF. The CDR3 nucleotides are TGTGCCAGCAGCTTCGGTTCTAGCGGGGGCTACAATGAGCAGTTCTTC. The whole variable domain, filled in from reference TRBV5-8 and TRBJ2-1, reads EAGVTQSPTHLIKTRGQQATLRCSPISGHTSVYWYQQALGLGLQFLLWYDEGEERNRGNFPPRFSGRQFPNYSSELNVNALELEDSALYLCASSFGSSGGYNEQFFGPGTRLTVL.

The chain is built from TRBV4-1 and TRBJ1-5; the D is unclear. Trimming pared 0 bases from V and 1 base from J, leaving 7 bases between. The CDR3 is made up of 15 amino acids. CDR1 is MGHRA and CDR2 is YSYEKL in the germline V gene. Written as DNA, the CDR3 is TGCGCCAGCAGCCAAGAGCTACAGAGCAATCAGCCCCAGCATTTT. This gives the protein CASSQELQSNQPQHF.

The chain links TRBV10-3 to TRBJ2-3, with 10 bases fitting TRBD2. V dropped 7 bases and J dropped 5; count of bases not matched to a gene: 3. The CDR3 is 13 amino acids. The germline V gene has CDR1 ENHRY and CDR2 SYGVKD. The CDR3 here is CAINSGGEDTQYF. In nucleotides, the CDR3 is TGTGCCATCAACAGCGGGGGGGAAGATACGCAGTATTTT.

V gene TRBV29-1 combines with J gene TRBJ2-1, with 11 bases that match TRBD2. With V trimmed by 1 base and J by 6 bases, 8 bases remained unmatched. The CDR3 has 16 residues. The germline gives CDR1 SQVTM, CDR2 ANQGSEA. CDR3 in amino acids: CSVEGFGLAGGNEQFF. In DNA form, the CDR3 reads TGCAGCGTTGAAGGTTTCGGCCTAGCGGGGGGCAATGAGCAGTTCTTC.

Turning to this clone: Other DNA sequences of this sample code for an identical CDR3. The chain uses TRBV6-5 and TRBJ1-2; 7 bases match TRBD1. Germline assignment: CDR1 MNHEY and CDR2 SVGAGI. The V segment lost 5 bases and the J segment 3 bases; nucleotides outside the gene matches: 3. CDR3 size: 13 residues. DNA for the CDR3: TGTGCCAGCAGTCCAGGGGGTGACTATGGCTACACCTTC. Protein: CASSPGGDYGYTF.

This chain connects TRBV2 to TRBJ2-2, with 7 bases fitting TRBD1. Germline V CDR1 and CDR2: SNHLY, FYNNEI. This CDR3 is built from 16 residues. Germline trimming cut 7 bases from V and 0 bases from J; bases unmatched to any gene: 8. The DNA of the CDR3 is TGTGCCAGCACCGGATGGACAGGTCCGAACACCGGGGAGCTGTTTTTT. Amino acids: CASTGWTGPNTGELFF.

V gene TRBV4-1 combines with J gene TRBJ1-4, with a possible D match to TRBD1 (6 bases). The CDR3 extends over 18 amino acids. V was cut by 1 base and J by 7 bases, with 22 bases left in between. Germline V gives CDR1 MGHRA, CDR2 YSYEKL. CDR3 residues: CASSQGSDSTWTGEKLFF. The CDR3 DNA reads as TGCGCCAGCAGCCAAGGGTCGGACAGCACCTGGACTGGTGAAAAACTGTTTTTT.